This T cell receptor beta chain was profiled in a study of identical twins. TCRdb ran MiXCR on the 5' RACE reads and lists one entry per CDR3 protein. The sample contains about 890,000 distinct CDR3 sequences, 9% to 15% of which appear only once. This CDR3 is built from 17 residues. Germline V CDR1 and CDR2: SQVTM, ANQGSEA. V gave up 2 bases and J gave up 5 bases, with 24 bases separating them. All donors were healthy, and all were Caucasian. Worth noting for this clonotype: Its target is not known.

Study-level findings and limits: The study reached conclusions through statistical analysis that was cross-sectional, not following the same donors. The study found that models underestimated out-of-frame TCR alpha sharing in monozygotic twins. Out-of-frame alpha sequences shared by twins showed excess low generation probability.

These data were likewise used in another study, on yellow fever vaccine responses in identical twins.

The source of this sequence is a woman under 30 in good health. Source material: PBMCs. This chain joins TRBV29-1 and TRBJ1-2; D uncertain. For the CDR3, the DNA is TGCAGCGTTGAAATCTACCTGAGCAGTGAAACCCTTTATGGCTACACCTTC. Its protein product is CSVEIYLSSETLYGYTF.